Shown below are 10 T cell receptor beta chains from a single sample sequenced in a study of shared clonotypes between healthy human individuals (dated by TCRdb to the early 2020s). The library was obtained by the immunoSEQ multiplex PCR assay. What TCRdb holds here is the immuneACCESS table cut down to in-frame rearrangements. Part of the clones is not present; checked against another copy, under half of the missing clones reflect an unresolved V gene, and the others are unexplained. This sample is represented by fewer than 1.4 million clones; 78% of them were singletons. Around 0.6% of the sample comes from the top ten. Sequencing input: memory CD4+ T cells from PBMCs. The sample's cell subset or site label is to be understood as: CD45RA-negative fraction. Receptors were obtained from a man between 18 and 29 years old in good health. Some clones in this sample may be carry-over from other donors' samples.

This clone was observed many times. V is TRBV28 and J is TRBJ2-7; D might be TRBD2 (6 bases). Germline CDR1 reads MDHEN; CDR2 reads SYDVKM. V lost 2 bases, J lost 3 bases, and 20 bases lay in between. The CDR3 loop spans 17 amino acids. CDR3 DNA sequence: TGTGCCAGCAGTTTAGGGGCCTTAGGTAGCGGCATCTACGAGCAGTACTTC. Its translation: CASSLGALGSGIYEQYF.

V and J are TRBV19 and TRBJ1-3, with D perhaps TRBD1 (5 bases). The germline V and J ends were trimmed by 6 bases and 0 bases, with 12 bases remaining between them. The V gene's germline CDR1 is LNHDA and CDR2 SQIVND (reference sequence). CDR3 length: 15 residues. Written as DNA, the CDR3 is TGTGCCAGTAGCCGGGACGGCTTCTCTGGAAACACCATATATTTT. Amino acids: CASSRDGFSGNTIYF.

The chain carries TRBV30 and TRBJ2-3, with no clear D. V dropped 0 bases and J dropped 4 bases, with 14 bases sitting between them. The CDR3 has 15 amino acids. CDR1 is GTSNPN, CDR2 SVGIG, per germline (reference sequence). CDR3 sequence: CAWSVQWGKPDTQYF. Here the CDR3 DNA reads TGTGCCTGGAGTGTTCAATGGGGAAAGCCAGATACGCAGTATTTT.

This clone was seen ten or more times. The chain joins TRBV2 to TRBJ1-1; 8 nucleotides align to TRBD1. This CDR3 is built from 17 residues. Germline CDR1 reads SNHLY; CDR2 reads FYNNEI. The ends lost 6 bases at V and 5 bases at J; junction bases unmatched: 17. The CDR3 DNA follows: TGTGCCAGCAGACGAGGACAGGGAGAGGGGTCTTTAACTGAAGCTTTCTTT. Residues: CASRRGQGEGSLTEAFF.

The chain uses TRBV27 and TRBJ1-5; no clear D. Germline loops: CDR1 MNHEY, CDR2 SMNVEV (reference sequence). Deletions cut 1 base from V and 1 base from J, with 8 bases between. The CDR3 is 15 amino acids. The CDR3 is CASSLYRESNQPQHF. The CDR3 DNA is TGTGCCAGCAGTTTATACAGAGAAAGCAATCAGCCCCAGCATTTT.

The gene calls are TRBV30 and TRBJ2-1; D may be TRBD2 (6 bases). V dropped 1 base and J dropped 4 bases, with 11 bases sitting between them. The CDR3 length is 14 residues. The germline V gene encodes CDR1 GTSNPN and CDR2 SVGIG (reference sequence). CDR3 DNA: TGTGCCTGGAGTGACCCGACTAGGTACAATGAGCAGTTCTTC. It is translated as CAWSDPTRYNEQFF.

The V gene is TRBV28, the J gene TRBJ1-1; D is undetermined. The CDR3 loop spans 11 amino acids. Germline V gene data show CDR1 as MDHEN and CDR2 as SYDVKM. V gave up 8 bases and J gave up 4 bases, with 8 bases separating them. CDR3 in amino acids: CASLIGTEAFF. Here the CDR3 DNA reads TGTGCCAGCCTTATAGGCACTGAAGCTTTCTTT.

The CDR3 DNA is TGTGCCAGCAGTTTATTACGACAGGCGGGGAATCAGCCCCAGCATTTT. Its protein product is CASSLLRQAGNQPQHF. The chain is built from TRBV28 and TRBJ1-5; possibly TRBD1 for D (6 bases). V lost 1 base to trimming and J lost 4 bases, with 14 bases between them. The CDR3 loop spans 16 amino acids. CDR1 and CDR2 from the germline V gene are MDHEN and SYDVKM.

The chain is built from TRBV6-6 and TRBJ2-3; D might be TRBD2 (6 bases). The length of the CDR3 is 14 residues. With 4 bases removed from V and 8 bases from J, the gap between germline ends came to 16 bases. Germline V gene lookup returns CDR1 MNHNY and CDR2 SVGAGI (reference sequence). The CDR3 region has the DNA TGTGCCAGCAGTTTCGGAGCGGGTGTTGGTACGCAGTATTTT. It codes for CASSFGAGVGTQYF.

As regards this clone: In the same sample, other DNA sequences code for this CDR3. The V gene is TRBV5-4, the J gene TRBJ2-7; D is unclear. Germline V gene data show CDR1 as SGHNT and CDR2 as YYREEE (reference sequence). This CDR3 is built from 13 residues. Trimming took 0 bases from V and 3 from J, leaving 7 bases between them. CDR3 residues: CASSLAPFYEQYF. CDR3 DNA: TGTGCCAGCAGCTTGGCCCCCTTCTACGAGCAGTACTTC.